The rows below give T cell receptor beta chains drawn from one sample of a study of a mutant IDH1 vaccine in newly diagnosed glioma. The antigens for these receptors are not known. Assay used: immunoSEQ multiplex PCR; TCRdb lists only in-frame clones, some missing. In the table there are tens of thousands of clones, over 75% of which are singletons. Sequencing used PBMCs, obtained from a glioma patient whose treatment included an IDH1 peptide vaccine. The receptors stem from a man aged 18 to 29 with glioma. Both conserved end residues are part of each CDR3. A D gene is named only where the DNA matches it firmly. Size is stated for part of the rows, as once, few or many counts, or as a class when the clone is expanded.

size: -; J: TRBJ2-2; V: TRBV7-9; D: -; DNA: TGTGCCAGCAGCTACCGACAGGAGGGCGGGGAGCTGTTTTTT; CDR3: CASSYRQEGGELFF
size: -; J: TRBJ2-5; V: TRBV4-3; D: -; DNA: TGCGCCAGCAGCCAAGAATGGGGTAGGGAAGAGACCCAGTACTTC; CDR3: CASSQEWGREETQYF
size: -; J: TRBJ1-3; V: TRBV13; D: -; DNA: TGTGCCAGCAGACGCAATGGAAACACCATATATTTT; CDR3: CASRRNGNTIYF
size: -; J: TRBJ1-1; V: TRBV4-2; D: TRBD1; DNA: TGTGCCAGCAGCCAACCGGGACAGGGGGGCACTGAAGCTTTCTTT; CDR3: CASSQPGQGGTEAFF
size: -; J: TRBJ1-5; V: TRBV5-6; D: -; DNA: TGTGCCAGCAGCTTTAGAGGAACGAGCAATCAGCCCCAGCATTTT; CDR3: CASSFRGTSNQPQHF
size: -; J: TRBJ1-5; V: TRBV28; D: -; DNA: TGTGCCAGCAGTCAATCTTCCTGGAGAAGGGAAGATCAGCCCCAGCATTTT; CDR3: CASSQSSWRREDQPQHF
size: -; J: TRBJ1-5; V: TRBV2; D: -; DNA: TGTGCCAGCAGTGTTTCCAGTAACCCCAATCAGCCCCAGCATTTT; CDR3: CASSVSSNPNQPQHF
size: -; J: TRBJ1-1; V: TRBV2; D: -; DNA: TGTGCCAGCATAGACCCCGGTTTCACTGAAGCTTTCTTT; CDR3: CASIDPGFTEAFF
size: -; J: TRBJ1-5; V: TRBV6-5; D: -; DNA: TGTGCCAGCGGCAAAGAAGGTTTCAATCAGCCCCAGCATTTT; CDR3: CASGKEGFNQPQHF
size: few; J: TRBJ1-1; V: TRBV6-5; D: -; DNA: TGTGCCAGCAGTTACTTGCAGGGGATGAATGCTTTCTTT; CDR3: CASSYLQGMNAFF
size: -; J: TRBJ2-1; V: TRBV25-1; D: TRBD2; DNA: TGTGCCAGCAGTGAATCGAGTTCGCAACGGGAGGGCTACAATGAGCAGTTCTTC; CDR3: CASSESSSQREGYNEQFF
size: -; J: TRBJ1-5; V: TRBV28; D: TRBD1; DNA: TGTGCCAGCAGTTTAAGGTTTGGCGGACAGGCCAACAATCAGCCCCAGCATTTT; CDR3: CASSLRFGGQANNQPQHF
size: -; J: TRBJ2-2; V: TRBV27; D: -; DNA: TGTGCCAGCAGTTTATATGGGGGGTATAACACCGGGGAGCTGTTTTTT; CDR3: CASSLYGGYNTGELFF
size: -; J: TRBJ1-1; V: TRBV7-9; D: -; DNA: TGTGCCAGCAGCCTCGGGCCCACTGAAGCTTTCTTT; CDR3: CASSLGPTEAFF
size: -; J: TRBJ1-1; V: TRBV2; D: TRBD1; DNA: TGTGCCAGCAGGATAGACAGGGCCTCTGAAGCTTTCTTT; CDR3: CASRIDRASEAFF
size: -; J: TRBJ2-3; V: TRBV7-2; D: TRBD1; DNA: TGTGCCAGCAGTTCCTGGACAGGGAGTGTAGGAGATACGCAGTATTTT; CDR3: CASSSWTGSVGDTQYF
size: -; J: TRBJ2-2; V: TRBV6-5; D: TRBD2; DNA: TGTGCCAGCACAGCGGGGGCGTTCGGGGAGCTGTTTTTT; CDR3: CASTAGAFGELFF
size: -; J: TRBJ2-1; V: TRBV4-2; D: -; DNA: TGTGCCAGCAGCCAAGTTGGACAGATAGAGGCGCAGTTCTTC; CDR3: CASSQVGQIEAQFF
size: -; J: TRBJ1-2; V: TRBV19; D: -; DNA: TGTGCCAGTAGTGTCACAGGATATGGCTACACCTTC; CDR3: CASSVTGYGYTF
size: -; J: TRBJ1-1; V: TRBV5-1; D: -; DNA: TGCGCCAGCAGCTGGGGAGGTTTGGGGAACACTGAAGCTTTCTTT; CDR3: CASSWGGLGNTEAFF
size: -; J: TRBJ2-3; V: TRBV9; D: -; DNA: TGTGCCAGCAGCCCCCGTCAGGCAGATACGCAGTATTTT; CDR3: CASSPRQADTQYF
size: -; J: TRBJ2-1; V: TRBV10-3; D: TRBD2; DNA: TGTGCCATCAGTGGGACTAGCGGGGGATACAATGAGCAGTTCTTC; CDR3: CAISGTSGGYNEQFF
size: -; J: TRBJ1-5; V: TRBV4-1; D: -; DNA: TGCGCCAGCAGCAGGGTCAGAGGAAGCAATCAGCCCCAGCATTTT; CDR3: CASSRVRGSNQPQHF
size: -; J: TRBJ2-7; V: TRBV7-8; D: -; DNA: TGTGCCAGCAGCTTAGCCGAACTCAACTACGAGCAGTACTTC; CDR3: CASSLAELNYEQYF
size: once; J: TRBJ2-7; V: TRBV6-1; D: TRBD2; DNA: TGTGCCAGCAGTGAAAGGGGATTAGGGAGGGGCGAGCAGTACTTC; CDR3: CASSERGLGRGEQYF
size: -; J: TRBJ1-2; V: TRBV27; D: -; DNA: TGTGCCAGCAGTTTCAGGGGCTCGTATGGCTACACCTTC; CDR3: CASSFRGSYGYTF
size: -; J: TRBJ1-5; V: TRBV29-1; D: -; DNA: TGCAGCGCCTCCGGGAGTAACAATCAGCCCCAGCATTTT; CDR3: CSASGSNNQPQHF
size: -; J: TRBJ1-1; V: TRBV9; D: -; DNA: TGTGCCAGCAGCGCGAGCCGAACAGGGACTGAAGCTTTCTTT; CDR3: CASSASRTGTEAFF
size: -; J: TRBJ2-7; V: TRBV7-9; D: -; DNA: TGTGCCAGCAGCCGTAGCCCTGGTCCCTCCTACGAGCAGTACTTC; CDR3: CASSRSPGPSYEQYF
size: -; J: TRBJ2-3; V: TRBV9; D: -; DNA: TGTGCCAGCAGCGTAGCGGCTTTCTTCACAGATACGCAGTATTTT; CDR3: CASSVAAFFTDTQYF
size: -; J: TRBJ2-7; V: TRBV29-1; D: -; DNA: TGCAGCGTGGGACATCGGAACGAGCAGTACTTC; CDR3: CSVGHRNEQYF
size: -; J: TRBJ2-3; V: TRBV13; D: -; DNA: TGTGCCAGCAGCCCTCAGGAAACTTGGGTGAACACAGATACGCAGTATTTT; CDR3: CASSPQETWVNTDTQYF
size: -; J: TRBJ2-5; V: TRBV6-5; D: -; DNA: TGTGCCAGCAGTTACTCCCTGGGGGCGGCCCAGTACTTC; CDR3: CASSYSLGAAQYF
size: -; J: TRBJ1-4; V: TRBV5-1; D: TRBD1; DNA: TGCGCCAGCAGCTTGGGGGGACAGGGGGTAAGAGAAAAACTGTTTTTT; CDR3: CASSLGGQGVREKLFF
size: -; J: TRBJ1-1; V: TRBV4-2; D: TRBD1; DNA: TGTGCCAGCAGCACCGGACAGGGAATGAACACTGAAGCTTTCTTT; CDR3: CASSTGQGMNTEAFF
size: -; J: TRBJ2-3; V: TRBV29-1; D: TRBD2; DNA: TGCAGCGGGGACCCGGGGGGAGGTTTAGATACGCAGTATTTT; CDR3: CSGDPGGGLDTQYF
size: -; J: TRBJ2-7; V: TRBV18; D: TRBD2; DNA: TGTGCCAGCTCACTCGTGCGGGGGGTCGAGCAGTACTTC; CDR3: CASSLVRGVEQYF
size: -; J: TRBJ1-1; V: TRBV7-2; D: -; DNA: TGTGCCAGCAGCTTAAGGGCCCAAGGAGAAGCTTTCTTT; CDR3: CASSLRAQGEAFF
size: few; J: TRBJ1-2; V: TRBV9; D: -; DNA: TGTGCCAGCAGCGTAGGGGGATTAAGCGATGGCTACACCTTC; CDR3: CASSVGGLSDGYTF
size: -; J: TRBJ2-4; V: TRBV6-6; D: -; DNA: TGTGCCAGCAGCAATACAGGGAGGGTAGCCAAAAACATTCAGTACTTC; CDR3: CASSNTGRVAKNIQYF
size: -; J: TRBJ2-3; V: TRBV4-1; D: TRBD2; DNA: TGCGCCAGCAGCCAGACCGGGACTAGCGGGGGGGCCTCAGATACGCAGTATTTT; CDR3: CASSQTGTSGGASDTQYF
size: few; J: TRBJ1-5; V: TRBV6-6; D: -; DNA: TGTGCCAGCAGTTACCCAGGATCCGTCAATCAGCCCCAGCATTTT; CDR3: CASSYPGSVNQPQHF
size: -; J: TRBJ1-2; V: TRBV19; D: -; DNA: TGTGCCAGCCAGGACAGTATCACCAGGGGCTACACCTTC; CDR3: CASQDSITRGYTF
size: -; J: TRBJ2-2; V: TRBV5-4; D: TRBD1; DNA: TGTGCCAGCAGCCCGCCCTGGACAGGGAACACCGGGGAGCTGTTTTTT; CDR3: CASSPPWTGNTGELFF
size: -; J: TRBJ1-2; V: TRBV7-2; D: -; DNA: TGTGCCAGCAGCTTAGGGGCGGCGGGAGCTAACTATGGCTACACCTTC; CDR3: CASSLGAAGANYGYTF
size: -; J: TRBJ1-1; V: TRBV28; D: -; DNA: TGTGCCAGCAGTTTGTCAGGGCCGGCCCAGAACACTGAAGCTTTCTTT; CDR3: CASSLSGPAQNTEAFF
size: -; J: TRBJ1-2; V: TRBV15; D: TRBD1; DNA: TGTGCCACCAGCACGGACAGGCGGGGCTACACCTTC; CDR3: CATSTDRRGYTF